The sequence of this TCR beta chain was determined in a study of tumor-infiltrating lymphocytes in primary liver carcinoma (dated by TCRdb to 2015 to 2018). Broadly, across the study: Between late 2015 and March 2016, about 5 patients in China with histopathologically diagnosed primary liver carcinoma had their tumors surgically resected. Hepatocellular carcinoma (four) or combined HCC and intrahepatic cholangiocarcinoma (one) was present in the five patients, who were three men and two women aged 30 to 69 years. Tumors of the five patients were stage T1-T3 N0M0 with maximum diameters of about 4.2 to 11 cm. Each sample produced about 3.5 to 7.13 million productive TCRbeta reads, and read depth showed no significant difference between tissue types. The study combined TCRbeta repertoire sequencing, expression microarrays and whole-exome sequencing across five regions of each liver tumor, with adjacent normal tissue and blood. A total of 35 specimens from 5 patients, comprising approximately 25 tumor regions, 5 adjacent noncancerous liver tissues and 5 peripheral blood samples, were covered by TCRbeta repertoire sequencing. High reproducibility was observed for the technical replicate repertoires, with mean shared-clone rates approximately 0.9 and correlation coefficients above 0.95. Overall study results and their limits: Bulk unsorted samples precluded comparing CD4+ and CD8+ T cell repertoires. Because sequencing covered only the TCR beta chain and unpaired alpha chains were not captured, true repertoire diversity is likely underestimated. The study included only five patients, and the authors note findings should be validated in a larger study. Pairs of tumor regions showed greater repertoire overlap (mean about 36%) than tumor-adjacent pairs (around 17%) or tumor-blood pairs (roughly 14%), which is consistent with antigen-driven expansion. The top 250 clones accounted for a significantly greater share of the repertoire in tumors than in blood (p = 0.039).

Blood RNA was extracted from unsorted whole blood using TRIzol reagent, and germline DNA was obtained with the DNeasy Blood & Tissue kit. Chronic HBV infection was present in the patients, and the patients were treatment-naive at sampling. Before surgery, about 4 milliliters of peripheral blood were collected into K2EDTA tubes. This clonotype has just one count. What this receptor recognizes is not known. No base quality information exists; no much larger clone differs at one position. A read on its own is weak evidence. A constant-region primer and ProtoScript II reverse transcriptase were used to reverse-transcribe TCRbeta-specific cDNA from approximately 450 ng total RNA. Three nested multiplex PCR rounds, following a slightly modified ARM-PCR procedure, were used to build the TCRbeta libraries. Multiplex TRBV1-TRBV30 forward primers and a Cbeta reverse primer were used in the first two PCR rounds, each of which was run for around 10 cycles. Sample barcodes and Illumina adapters were added in a final 25-cycle PCR with Deep VentR polymerase. Amplicons of 200-500 bp were gel-purified with a QIAquick gel extraction kit before sequencing. The TCRbeta amplicons were sequenced with 250-bp paired-end reads on an Illumina HiSeq 2500. As for the original processing: Quality trimming of reads was performed with Trimmomatic v0.33, and paired reads were merged with FLASH v1.2.11 so that full CDR3 sequences could be recovered. V, D and J germline segments were assigned to the rearranged TCRbeta sequences using MiGEC v1.2.1b. Clonotype statistics, along with Shannon-Wiener diversity indices, were calculated using VDJtools v1.0.0. To cut down on sampling bias, every analysis after diversity analysis relied on just the 250 most abundant clonotypes from each sample. TCRdb itself trimmed the public reads at Q25 with fastp, ran MiXCR and retained productive beta chains. Here each entry gathers all rows of one CDR3 protein and keeps the most common genes and DNA. TCRdb's processing, not the study's, gives the V and J calls here. Present in this sample are more than 150,000 distinct CDR3 sequences, over 50% of which were seen just once. Clones ranked in the top ten supply around 68% of the sample.

V loses 1 base of germline sequence and J loses 0 bases, and the interval between the two ends is 8 bases. The CDR3 has 15 amino acids, counting the end cysteine and phenylalanine. Only CDR3 DNA is held: 45 bases, read in frame from base 1. The germline V gene provides CDR1 SGHRS and CDR2 YFSETQ. The sequencing input was peripheral blood. This receptor chain uses TRBV5-1 and TRBJ1-5; the D gene is unclear. The sequence was obtained from a man aged 35 to 55 with primary liver carcinoma and hepatitis B virus infection. The CDR3 corresponds to CASSLTGYSNQPQHF. The nucleotide sequence is given as TGCGCCAGCAGCTTGACGGGATATAGCAATCAGCCCCAGCATTTT.